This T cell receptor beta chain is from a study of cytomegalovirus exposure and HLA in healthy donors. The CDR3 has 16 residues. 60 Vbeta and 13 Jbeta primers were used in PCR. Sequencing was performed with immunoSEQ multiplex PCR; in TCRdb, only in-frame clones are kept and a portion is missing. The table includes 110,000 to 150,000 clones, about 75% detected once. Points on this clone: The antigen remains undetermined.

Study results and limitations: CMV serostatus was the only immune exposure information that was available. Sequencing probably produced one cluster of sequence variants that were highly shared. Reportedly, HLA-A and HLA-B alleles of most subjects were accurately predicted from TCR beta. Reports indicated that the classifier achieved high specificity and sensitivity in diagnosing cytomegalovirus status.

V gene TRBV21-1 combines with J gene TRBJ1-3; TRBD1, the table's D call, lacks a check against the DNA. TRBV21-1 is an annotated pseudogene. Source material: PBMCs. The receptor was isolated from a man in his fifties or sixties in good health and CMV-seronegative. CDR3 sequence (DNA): TGTGCCAGCATCCCGGGCAGGGCAGGGACTGGAAACACCATATATTTT. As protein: CASIPGRAGTGNTIYF.